Listed below are T cell receptor beta chains from one sample, sequenced in a study of blood T cell repertoires in COVID-19. The table came from immunoSEQ multiplex PCR; TCRdb's copy has only in-frame clones and leaves some out. Of 130,000 or so clones in the sample, approximately 77% were seen once. The sample taken for sequencing was peripheral blood. These receptor sequences come from an older man with acute or convalescent COVID-19. Both conserved end residues are part of each CDR3. The D gene is left open where the match is weak. The size field is filled for only some rows; it gives once, few, many or a size class.

v_call,j_call,d_call,clone_size,cdr3_aa,cdr3_nt
TRBV12-3/TRBV12-4,TRBJ2-7,TRBD2,NA,CASSFGGVYEQYF,TGTGCCAGCAGTTTCGGGGGGGTCTACGAGCAGTACTTC
TRBV5-1,TRBJ2-3,NA,once,CASSTGSVSDTQYF,TGCGCCAGCAGCACGGGGAGTGTTTCAGATACGCAGTATTTT
TRBV13,TRBJ1-3,NA,NA,CASSLTWSSGNTIYF,TGTGCCAGCAGCTTAACCTGGAGCTCTGGAAACACCATATATTTT
TRBV6-2/TRBV6-3,TRBJ2-1,TRBD1,NA,CASSYSRPGQGAGEQFF,TGTGCCAGCAGTTACTCGCGACCCGGACAGGGGGCGGGTGAGCAGTTCTTC
TRBV15,TRBJ1-6,TRBD1,NA,CATSSRRDSYNSPLHF,TGTGCCACCAGCAGCAGGAGGGACAGCTATAATTCACCCCTCCACTTT
TRBV19,TRBJ2-2,TRBD1,NA,CASRRQGAAGELFF,TGTGCCAGTAGAAGACAGGGGGCGGCCGGGGAGCTGTTTTTT
TRBV19,TRBJ2-7,TRBD1,NA,CASSLDRGGEQYF,TGTGCCAGCTCCCTGGACAGGGGAGGCGAGCAGTACTTC
TRBV30,TRBJ2-5,NA,NA,CAWSVVNAEEETQYF,TGTGCCTGGAGTGTAGTAAACGCTGAGGAGGAGACCCAGTACTTC
TRBV13,TRBJ1-2,NA,once,CASSPKRAERLYGYTF,TGTGCCAGCAGCCCGAAGCGGGCAGAGCGCCTCTATGGCTACACCTTC
TRBV29-1,TRBJ1-2,NA,NA,CSVEGTQGLERYGYTF,TGCAGCGTTGAAGGGACTCAGGGGCTCGAGAGATATGGCTACACCTTC
TRBV7-2,TRBJ2-1,TRBD2,NA,CASSLGRGGNEQFF,TGTGCCAGCAGCTTAGGGCGGGGGGGCAATGAGCAGTTCTTC
TRBV19,TRBJ2-6,NA,NA,CASRKRHGETGANVLTF,TGTGCCAGTAGAAAGCGGCATGGGGAAACTGGGGCCAACGTCCTGACTTTC
TRBV30,TRBJ2-7,TRBD1,NA,CAWSAGTGSTYEQYF,TGTGCCTGGAGCGCCGGGACAGGAAGCACTTACGAGCAGTACTTC
TRBV6-2/TRBV6-3,TRBJ2-6,TRBD1,NA,CASSRQGREANVLTF,TGTGCCAGCAGTAGACAGGGAAGAGAGGCCAACGTCCTGACTTTC
TRBV7-2,TRBJ2-7,TRBD2,NA,CASSLGTSGDQYF,TGTGCCAGCAGCCTGGGGACTAGCGGAGACCAGTACTTC
TRBV7-9,TRBJ1-1,NA,NA,CASSLFGVENTEAFF,TGTGCCAGCAGCTTATTCGGGGTGGAGAACACTGAAGCTTTCTTT
TRBV6-1,TRBJ2-2,NA,NA,CASSEEWRAGELFF,TGTGCCAGCAGTGAAGAATGGAGGGCCGGGGAGCTGTTTTTT
TRBV27,TRBJ2-7,TRBD1,NA,CASSPAGTVSYEQYF,TGTGCCAGCAGTCCAGCCGGGACAGTTTCCTACGAGCAGTACTTC
TRBV2,TRBJ1-4,NA,NA,CASSEVQDNEKLFF,TGTGCCAGCAGTGAAGTTCAGGATAATGAAAAACTGTTTTTT
TRBV5-6,TRBJ2-7,NA,many,CASSLIFDEQYF,TGTGCCAGCAGCTTAATTTTCGACGAGCAGTACTTC
TRBV11-2,TRBJ2-7,NA,few,CASSSDRLSYEQYF,TGTGCCAGCAGCTCGGACAGACTCTCCTACGAGCAGTACTTC
TRBV5-4,TRBJ1-6,TRBD1,NA,CASSFLQGSDSPLHF,TGTGCCAGCAGCTTTCTACAGGGGTCCGATTCACCCCTCCACTTT
TRBV19,TRBJ1-6,NA,NA,CASSLRTASSYNSPLHF,TGTGCCAGTAGTCTGCGGACAGCGAGCTCCTATAATTCACCCCTCCACTTT
TRBV30,TRBJ2-1,TRBD2,NA,CAWSVTSGGPAPYNEQFF,TGTGCCTGGAGTGTGACTAGCGGGGGGCCAGCACCCTACAATGAGCAGTTCTTC
TRBV28,TRBJ2-7,TRBD1,NA,CASTLLRGLNEQYF,TGTGCCAGCACCCTTTTAAGGGGGCTCAACGAGCAGTACTTC
TRBV18,TRBJ2-2,TRBD1,NA,CASSPDRGAGELFF,TGTGCCAGCTCACCGGACAGGGGTGCCGGGGAGCTGTTTTTT
TRBV28,TRBJ1-1,NA,few,CATFPLGQKAFF,TGTGCCACGTTCCCGCTCGGACAGAAAGCTTTCTTT
TRBV5-4,TRBJ2-5,TRBD2,NA,CASTKSGGPQETQYF,TGTGCCAGCACCAAAAGCGGGGGCCCTCAAGAGACCCAGTACTTC
TRBV2,TRBJ1-1,NA,NA,CASSGGYTEAFF,TGTGCCAGCAGCGGAGGGTACACTGAAGCTTTCTTT
TRBV13,TRBJ2-1,NA,NA,CASSLRYNEQFF,TGTGCCAGCAGCTTGAGATACAATGAGCAGTTCTTC
TRBV5-1,TRBJ1-1,NA,NA,CASSSGQSAEAFF,TGCGCCAGCAGCTCCGGACAGAGCGCTGAAGCTTTCTTT
TRBV27,TRBJ2-1,TRBD2,NA,CASSSSGGITEQFF,TGTGCCAGCAGTTCTAGCGGGGGGATAACAGAGCAGTTCTTC
TRBV4-3,TRBJ2-1,NA,once,CASSQGRNNEQFF,TGCGCCAGCAGCCAAGGGCGGAACAATGAGCAGTTCTTC
TRBV29-1,TRBJ1-1,NA,once,CSVDRGNTEAFF,TGCAGCGTTGACAGGGGAAACACTGAAGCTTTCTTT
TRBV3-1/TRBV3-2,TRBJ1-1,NA,NA,CASSYGPSTEAFF,TGTGCCAGCAGCTATGGTCCGAGTACTGAAGCTTTCTTT
TRBV5-1,TRBJ2-1,TRBD1,NA,CASSQGQGVYNEQFF,TGCGCCAGCAGCCAGGGACAGGGGGTATACAATGAGCAGTTCTTC
TRBV2,TRBJ2-6,TRBD1,NA,CASSNTGGSLGANVLTF,TGTGCCAGCAGTAATACAGGGGGCTCCCTAGGGGCCAACGTCCTGACTTTC
TRBV12-3/TRBV12-4,TRBJ1-2,TRBD1,many,CASRATGDYGYTF,TGTGCCAGCAGGGCGACAGGGGACTATGGCTACACCTTC
TRBV3-1/TRBV3-2,TRBJ2-5,TRBD1,NA,CASSQDRGQGTGETQYF,TGTGCCAGCAGCCAAGACCGCGGACAGGGGACGGGAGAGACCCAGTACTTC
TRBV5-6,TRBJ2-7,NA,NA,CASSLYAGAGSYEQYF,TGTGCCAGCAGCTTGTATGCGGGGGCGGGCTCCTACGAGCAGTACTTC
TRBV25-1,TRBJ2-7,NA,NA,CASSGQSYEQYF,TGTGCCAGCAGTGGACAGTCCTACGAGCAGTACTTC
TRBV2,TRBJ1-5,NA,few,CASMDRYSNQPQHF,TGTGCCAGTATGGACAGATATAGCAATCAGCCCCAGCATTTT
TRBV10-3,TRBJ1-3,NA,NA,CAISEWGHNSGNTIYF,TGTGCCATCAGTGAGTGGGGACATAACTCTGGAAACACCATATATTTT
TRBV5-5,TRBJ2-1,TRBD1,NA,CASTPPPGQGHNEQFF,TGTGCCAGCACTCCCCCGCCGGGACAGGGACACAATGAGCAGTTCTTC
TRBV5-4,TRBJ2-7,NA,once,CASSFDSNYEQYF,TGTGCCAGCAGCTTTGACAGTAACTACGAGCAGTACTTC
TRBV7-2,TRBJ2-7,TRBD2,once,CASSLMGDGGYEQYF,TGTGCCAGCAGCTTAATGGGGGACGGGGGGTACGAGCAGTACTTC
TRBV9,TRBJ1-2,NA,NA,CASSVAGRGVDRGYTF,TGTGCCAGCAGCGTAGCTGGCAGGGGTGTTGATCGGGGCTACACCTTC
TRBV5-4,TRBJ2-5,NA,NA,CASSLEPGGETQYF,TGTGCCAGCAGCTTGGAGCCAGGGGGGGAGACCCAGTACTTC
TRBV7-9,TRBJ2-1,TRBD2,NA,CASSFERGGNEQFF,TGTGCCAGCAGCTTTGAGCGGGGGGGCAATGAGCAGTTCTTC
TRBV3-1/TRBV3-2,TRBJ2-2,NA,few,CASSHRGSTGELFF,TGTGCCAGCAGCCATCGGGGGAGCACCGGGGAGCTGTTTTTT
TRBV25-1,TRBJ1-6,TRBD1,NA,CASKTGDSPLHF,TGTGCCAGCAAGACAGGGGATTCACCCCTCCACTTT
TRBV28,TRBJ2-2,NA,NA,CASRNRDIRNTGELFF,TGTGCCAGCAGGAACCGGGACATTCGGAACACCGGGGAGCTGTTTTTT
TRBV5-1,TRBJ2-7,NA,NA,CASSPSTGYEQYF,TGCGCCAGCAGCCCTTCGACAGGCTACGAGCAGTACTTC
TRBV18,TRBJ2-2,NA,NA,CASSPLQSTGELFF,TGTGCCAGCTCACCACTACAGTCCACCGGGGAGCTGTTTTTT
TRBV5-1,TRBJ2-1,NA,few,CASGEGTGNYNEQFF,TGCGCCAGTGGGGAGGGGACAGGTAACTACAATGAGCAGTTCTTC
TRBV4-1,TRBJ1-1,NA,NA,CASSQAAGITEAFF,TGCGCCAGCAGCCAAGCCGCAGGGATCACTGAAGCTTTCTTT
TRBV29-1,TRBJ2-7,NA,NA,CSVAPSGTVTYEQYF,TGCAGCGTTGCTCCATCCGGGACTGTAACCTACGAGCAGTACTTC
TRBV7-8,TRBJ1-1,TRBD1,NA,CASSTPRTGEAFF,TGTGCCAGCAGCACACCCCGGACAGGGGAGGCTTTCTTT
TRBV29-1,TRBJ1-2,NA,NA,CSVGEDGYTF,TGCAGCGTCGGGGAGGATGGCTACACCTTC
TRBV30,TRBJ1-6,NA,NA,CAWREWSSYNSPLHF,TGTGCCTGGCGGGAGTGGAGCTCCTATAATTCACCCCTCCACTTT